Here is one T cell receptor (beta chain) with its context. In the original processing: Reference gene primer amplification gave estimated nucleated cell counts. Generated by immunoSEQ multiplex PCR, the TCRdb table keeps only in-frame clones and is missing some. The DNA gave D and trimming, while V, J and clone size come from that table. The data hold under 150,000 clones, with 70% to 90% observed a single time. Between the trimmed V and J ends, which lost 5 bases and 4 bases, there was a span of 23 bases. CDR1 and CDR2 (germline): MNHNY, SVGAGI (reference sequence). The CDR3 runs to 17 residues. This sample was included in a study of blood T cell repertoires in COVID-19. At the level of the study: Both acute and convalescent COVID-19 samples were obtained from the United States, Italy and Spain. PBMCs, B-cell-depleted T cells, or T cells provided the cDNA or gDNA that made up the material.

The TCR originated in a woman aged 45-65 years with acute or convalescent COVID-19. The sequenced sample was peripheral blood. The rearrangement links TRBV6-6 to TRBJ1-1; TRBD1 might be the D (6 bases). CDR3 sequence (DNA): TGTGCCAGCAGTCGATCGACAGGCCCAAGAGCTAGCACTGAAGCTTTCTTT. This encodes CASSRSTGPRASTEAFF.